This entry concerns a single T cell receptor beta chain. The target antigen is unknown. Production of TCR beta cDNA used around 0.45 ug total RNA together with a constant-region primer. It was through three nested multiplex PCR rounds of slightly modified ARM-PCR that TCR beta libraries arose. TRBV1-TRBV30 forward primers paired with a C-beta reverse primer drove the first two PCR rounds, around 9 cycles each. MiXCR was run by TCRdb on the multiplex PCR reads, yielding one entry per CDR3 protein. The sample has just over 300,000 distinct CDR3 sequences; more than 55% are singletons. Germline CDR1 is SEHNR and CDR2 is FQNEAQ (reference sequence). J lost 4 bases, V lost 4 bases, and 13 bases had no gene match. The CDR3 extends over 18 amino acids. This entry is derived from a study of tumor-infiltrating lymphocytes in primary liver carcinoma. Overall study context: Treatment of the patients' primary liver carcinoma consisted of surgical resection. Men and women, 30 to 69 years of age, made up the patients.

Unsorted whole blood supplied the RNA, and germline DNA was extracted too. Before the operation took place, roughly 4 milliliters of peripheral blood were collected. Whole-study results and caveats: It was in tumors, not blood, that the top-250-clone fraction was significantly higher (p = 0.039).

The TCR sequence derives from a young woman with primary liver carcinoma and hepatitis B virus infection. The chain joins TRBV7-9 to TRBJ2-7; 13 bases agree with TRBD2. Sample: peripheral blood. This chain's CDR3 is CASSWGSLAGGPGYEQYF. In DNA form, the CDR3 reads TGTGCCAGCAGCTGGGGCTCACTAGCGGGAGGGCCAGGATACGAGCAGTACTTC.